These 30 T cell receptor beta chains share one sample of origin, sequenced in a study of T cell responses to AZD1222 COVID-19 vaccine. Clones were sequenced by immunoSEQ multiplex PCR, and TCRdb holds only the in-frame ones, with some missing. The sample consists of approximately 150,000 clones, more than 80% of them appearing once. This material consisted of peripheral blood, taken 28 days after the second AZD1222 dose. These receptor sequences come from an adult who received the AZD1222 COVID-19 vaccine.

The rearrangement uses TRBV27 and TRBJ1-2, with D possibly being TRBD1 (5 bases). CDR3 length: 15 amino acids. V dropped 0 bases and J dropped 2 bases, with 10 bases sitting between them. Looked up from germline, CDR1 is MNHEY and CDR2 is SMNVEV (reference sequence). This CDR3 is CASSLSKSGNYGYTF. The CDR3 bases are TGTGCCAGCAGTTTATCGAAATCAGGGAACTATGGCTACACCTTC.

This clone was observed a few times. The chain joins TRBV3-1 (or the pseudogene TRBV3-2) to TRBJ1-2; tentatively, D is TRBD1 (5 bases). V lost 0 bases to trimming and J lost 6 bases, with 8 bases between them. CDR3 length: 13 amino acids. The germline V gene encodes CDR1 LGHDT and CDR2 YNNKEL (reference sequence). CDR3 in DNA: TGTGCCAGCAGCCAAGATAGGGGAGATGGCTACACCTTC. Its protein product is CASSQDRGDGYTF.

The rearrangement uses TRBV14 and TRBJ2-7; D is uncertain. Trimming pared 1 base from V and 5 bases from J, leaving 15 bases between. The germline V gene has CDR1 SGHDN and CDR2 FVKESK. This CDR3 contains 15 residues. For the CDR3, the DNA is TGTGCCAGCAGCCAAGGCTTTACGGCTTTGCACGAGCAGTACTTC. Encoded protein: CASSQGFTALHEQYF.

The chain employs TRBV25-1 and TRBJ2-2; 8 positions match TRBD2. V lost 5 bases to trimming and J lost 2 bases; unmatched junction nucleotides: 13. This CDR3 comprises 18 residues. Germline assignment: CDR1 MGHDK and CDR2 SYGVNS. In DNA form, the CDR3 reads TGTGCCAGCAGTTCCCTACGGTCTAGCGGGCCCAACACCGGGGAGCTGTTTTTT. Translated, it gives CASSSLRSSGPNTGELFF.

The sample holds one count of this clone. The rearrangement joins TRBV11-2 to TRBJ1-3; D gene unclear. The germline CDR1 and CDR2 sequences are SGHAT and FQNNGV. Trimming removed 5 bases from V and 4 bases from J, with 12 bases in between. The CDR3 is 14 residues long. CDR3 bases: TGTGCCAGCAGCCCCAGGTGGTCCGGAAACACCATATATTTT. Its protein is CASSPRWSGNTIYF.

The chain couples TRBV5-1 to TRBJ1-1, with unresolved D. Trimming removed 4 bases at V and 4 bases at J, with 8 bases between. Per the germline V gene, CDR1 is SGHRS and CDR2 is YFSETQ. The CDR3 covers 12 residues. The CDR3 loop is CASSPFGTEAFF. As DNA, the CDR3 is TGCGCCAGCAGCCCCTTCGGCACTGAAGCTTTCTTT. Combining the CDR3 with reference TRBV5-1 and TRBJ1-1 gives the whole variable domain KAGVTQTPRYLIKTRGQQVTLSCSPISGHRSVSWYQQTPGQGLQFLFEYFSETQRNKGNFPGRFSGRQFSNSRSEMNVSTLELGDSALYLCASSPFGTEAFFGQGTRLTVV.

The chain combines TRBV2 with TRBJ2-1, with unresolved D. Germline assignment: CDR1 SNHLY and CDR2 FYNNEI. The CDR3 sequence is 12 residues long. V gave up 4 bases and J gave up 5 bases, with 6 bases separating them. For the CDR3, the DNA is TGTGCCAGCAGTGGGGATGACAATGAGCAGTTCTTC. Translation: CASSGDDNEQFF.

The chain uses TRBV12-3 or TRBV12-4 and TRBJ1-2; tentative D call: TRBD1 (6 bases). This CDR3 is built from 13 residues. V was pared by 3 bases and J by 4 bases, with 9 bases between. Written as DNA, the CDR3 is TGTGCCAGCAGTTTTGGACAGACCTATGGCTACACCTTC. Residues: CASSFGQTYGYTF.

The chain is built from TRBV29-1 and TRBJ1-2, with a possible D match to TRBD1 (6 bases). V was cut by 1 base and J by 5 bases, with 17 bases left in between. CDR1 is SQVTM and CDR2 is ANQGSEA in the germline V gene. The CDR3 covers 15 residues. The CDR3 DNA reads TGCAGCGTTGAAGGAGGAGGACAGCCGGGGTATGGCTACACCTTC. Its protein product is CSVEGGGQPGYGYTF.

CDR3 protein: CSVRAGYEQYF. CDR3 DNA sequence: TGCAGCGTTCGGGCAGGCTACGAGCAGTACTTC. The chain links TRBV29-1 to TRBJ2-7; D gene ambiguous. The CDR3 spans 11 residues. V lost 5 bases and J lost 3, with 8 bases in between. Germline V CDR1 and CDR2: SQVTM, ANQGSEA.

This clone was observed a few times. The chain couples TRBV6-4 to TRBJ1-1; D uncertain. Germline-derived CDR1 and CDR2 are MRHNA and SNTAGT. The length of the CDR3 is 13 residues. Trimming removed 4 bases at V and 8 bases at J, with 14 bases between. This CDR3 is CASSAGSQREAFF. For the CDR3, the DNA is TGTGCCAGCAGTGCCGGGTCCCAGAGAGAAGCTTTCTTT.

The chain couples TRBV29-1 to TRBJ2-1; D not resolved. Germline loops: CDR1 SQVTM, CDR2 ANQGSEA. This CDR3 comprises 12 residues. The V end was cut by 7 bases, the J end by 3 bases, with 10 bases between. The CDR3 loop is CSARPLYNEQFF. As DNA, the CDR3 is TGCAGCGCCAGACCACTCTACAATGAGCAGTTCTTC.

The CDR3 DNA is TGTGCCAGCTCACCAGCAGCCATGAACACTGAAGCTTTCTTT. It translates to CASSPAAMNTEAFF. V and J are TRBV18 and TRBJ1-1; D is uncertain. The CDR3 totals 14 residues. Germline values: CDR1 KGHSH, CDR2 LQKENI. V was pared by 2 bases and J by 0 bases, with 7 bases between.

The V gene is TRBV2, the J gene TRBJ1-1, with TRBD1 matching over 10 bases. CDR3 length: 14 residues. The J segment lost 3 bases and the V segment lost 6 bases, leaving 4 bases of the junction unmatched. The germline gives CDR1 SNHLY, CDR2 FYNNEI. The CDR3 is CASSRTGGDTEAFF. CDR3 nucleotide sequence: TGTGCCAGCAGCCGGACAGGGGGTGACACTGAAGCTTTCTTT.

This rearrangement joins TRBV5-4 to TRBJ1-2; 8 nucleotides line up with TRBD1. CDR1 and CDR2 from the germline V gene are SGHNT and YYREEE (reference sequence). V was pared by 5 bases and J by 2 bases, with 5 bases of the junction left unmatched. The CDR3 is 14 residues long. CDR3 sequence: CASRKDRGNYGYTF. In DNA, the CDR3 is TGTGCCAGCAGGAAAGACAGGGGAAACTATGGCTACACCTTC.

V and J are TRBV18 and TRBJ1-2; unclear D gene. Germline-derived CDR1 and CDR2 are KGHSH and LQKENI. Trimming stripped 3 bases from V and 4 bases from J, with 15 bases between. The CDR3 sequence is 15 residues long. The CDR3 DNA follows: TGTGCCAGCTCACCCCAGGAGGGTAGTCCCTATGGCTACACCTTC. Encoded protein: CASSPQEGSPYGYTF.

The chain has TRBV10-1 and TRBJ1-1; D is uncertain. V was clipped by 2 bases and J by 0 bases, with 10 bases between them. This CDR3 is built from 15 residues. The germline V gene has CDR1 WNHNN and CDR2 SYGVQD (reference sequence). The CDR3 nucleotides read TGCGCCAGCAGTGAGCGTGAAAGCTTGAACACTGAAGCTTTCTTT. Protein sequence: CASSERESLNTEAFF.

The J gene is TRBJ2-3, the V gene TRBV11-1; either TRBD1 or TRBD2 may supply D (5 bases each). CDR1 is SGHAT and CDR2 is FQDESV in the germline V gene (reference sequence). This CDR3 contains 13 residues. With 5 bases removed from V and 8 bases from J, the gap between germline ends came to 14 bases. For the CDR3, the DNA is TGTGCCAGCAGCACCGGGACCGAGGGTACGCAGTATTTT. This sequence encodes CASSTGTEGTQYF.

The chain is built from TRBV6-5 and TRBJ1-5; unclear D gene. V dropped 5 bases and J dropped 7 bases, with 9 bases sitting between them. The CDR3 loop spans 12 amino acids. CDR1 and CDR2 (germline): MNHEY, SVGAGI. The CDR3 coding sequence is TGTGCCAGCAGTCGACCGGGACAGCCCCAGCATTTT. It translates to CASSRPGQPQHF.

The chain employs TRBV4-1 and TRBJ2-7, with 10 bases that match TRBD1. The V gene's germline CDR1 is MGHRA and CDR2 YSYEKL. This CDR3 is built from 20 residues. J lost 9 bases, V lost 0 bases, and 23 bases had no gene match. The CDR3 spells CASSQEDRGRAPPGLGGQYF. The CDR3, as DNA: TGCGCCAGCAGCCAAGAGGACAGGGGGAGAGCTCCCCCCGGTCTTGGCGGGCAGTACTTC.

The V call is TRBV5-1, the J call TRBJ1-1; TRBD1 might be the D (5 bases). Germline V CDR1 and CDR2: SGHRS, YFSETQ. CDR3 size: 13 residues. The V and J ends lost 3 bases and 1 base respectively, with 7 bases between them. The CDR3 here is CASSSQGNTEAFF. The DNA of the CDR3 is TGCGCCAGCAGCTCTCAGGGGAACACTGAAGCTTTCTTT.

The CDR3 loop reads CASSNPGHLYGYTF. CDR3 DNA sequence: TGTGCCAGCAGTAATCCGGGACACCTCTATGGCTACACCTTC. The chain combines TRBV6-5 with TRBJ1-2, with D possibly matching TRBD1 (6 bases). The germline CDR1 and CDR2 sequences are MNHEY and SVGAGI. This CDR3 has 14 residues. V lost 5 bases, J lost 4 bases, and 14 bases lay in between.

The chain recombines TRBV19 with TRBJ2-7, with 8 nucleotides matching TRBD1. Germline CDR1 reads LNHDA; CDR2 reads SQIVND (reference sequence). The CDR3 is 13 amino acids. V lost 10 bases and J lost 0; bases outside the gene matches: 5. The CDR3 reads CAIDRGPSYEQYF. CDR3 DNA sequence: TGTGCCATTGACAGGGGTCCCTCCTACGAGCAGTACTTC.

This clone came up once. The gene calls are TRBV6-5 and TRBJ2-5; D is undetermined. The germline gives CDR1 MNHEY, CDR2 SVGAGI. The length of the CDR3 is 15 residues. V was trimmed by 0 bases and J by 4 bases, leaving 12 bases between them. The CDR3 region is CASSYSINGGETQYF. CDR3 bases: TGTGCCAGCAGTTACTCGATTAATGGTGGAGAGACCCAGTACTTC.

The chain employs TRBV20-1 and TRBJ2-7; D is tentatively TRBD1 or TRBD2 (5 bases each). V shed 3 bases and J shed 2 bases, with 14 bases lying between them. CDR1 and CDR2 (germline): DFQATT, SNEGSKA (reference sequence). The CDR3 is 14 residues long. The chain's CDR3 is CSASGTGNTYEQYF. As DNA, the CDR3 is TGCAGTGCTAGTGGGACGGGTAACACCTACGAGCAGTACTTC.

The V and J genes are TRBV29-1 and TRBJ1-1, with TRBD1 identical over 8 bases. The CDR3 length is 12 residues. V lost 6 bases to trimming and J lost 6 bases; unmatched junction nucleotides: 6. Looked up from germline, CDR1 is SQVTM and CDR2 is ANQGSEA. The CDR3 is CSVQGAGAEAFF. CDR3 nucleotides: TGCAGCGTGCAGGGGGCGGGCGCTGAAGCTTTCTTT.

This chain connects TRBV24-1 to TRBJ2-1, with 11 bases fitting TRBD2. Germline assignment: CDR1 KGHDR and CDR2 SFDVKD. The CDR3 has 16 residues. The junction had 5 bases not matched to a gene; V was cut back by 4 bases and J by 4 bases. CDR3 DNA sequence: TGTGCCACCAGTGACCTGACTAGCGGGGCTTACAATGAGCAGTTCTTC. Protein sequence: CATSDLTSGAYNEQFF.

The chain links TRBV27 to TRBJ1-2; TRBD1 might be the D (6 bases). The V end was cut by 5 bases, the J end by 8 bases, with 15 bases between. There are 13 residues in the CDR3. Germline V gene sequence: CDR1 MNHEY, CDR2 SMNVEV (reference sequence). This chain's CDR3 is CASSPRGGRGYTF. The CDR3 bases are TGTGCCAGCAGTCCCCGTGGGGGGCGCGGCTACACCTTC.

The chain has TRBV19 and TRBJ2-7; 11 nucleotides agree with TRBD1. Germline V CDR1 and CDR2: LNHDA, SQIVND (reference sequence). This CDR3 is built from 14 residues. V lost 10 bases, J lost 5 bases, and 10 bases stayed unmatched. The CDR3 DNA follows: TGTGCCACCAGCCGGGACAGGGGGAAGGACGAGCAGTACTTC. Translation: CATSRDRGKDEQYF.

The rearrangement joins TRBV7-9 to TRBJ2-7; 8 bases map to TRBD1. J was trimmed by 2 bases and V by 5 bases; bases with no gene match: 11. Germline V gives CDR1 SEHNR, CDR2 FQNEAQ (reference sequence). The CDR3 runs 16 residues. CDR3 region: CASSPARDRQTYEQYF. DNA of the CDR3: TGTGCCAGCAGCCCAGCAAGGGACAGGCAGACCTACGAGCAGTACTTC.